The 2 T cell receptor beta chains listed next were all sequenced from one sample in a study of sequential checkpoint blockade in melanoma. Assay: immunoSEQ multiplex PCR; the TCRdb copy retains only in-frame clones and omits some. Among 2,000 to 2,500 clones listed, approximately 15% were seen once. As to treatment: randomized to nivolumab then ipilimumab (arm A) or the reverse (arm B). The specimen comprised tumor tissue (inferred from file names), sampled from a patient given nivolumab and ipilimumab in sequence. These receptors all stem from a human donor with melanoma.

The chain employs TRBV28 and TRBJ2-2; D is undetermined. V was shortened by 7 bases and J by 6 bases, with 12 bases between the two germline ends. Germline V lookup: CDR1 MDHEN, CDR2 SYDVKM. The CDR3 covers 13 residues. In DNA, the CDR3 is TGTGCCAGCACCCGGCGTCCCCCCGGGGAGCTGTTTTTT. Amino acid sequence: CASTRRPPGELFF. The complete variable domain, with remaining parts taken from reference TRBV28 and TRBJ2-2, reads DVKVTQSSRYLVKRTGEKVFLECVQDMDHENMFWYRQDPGLGLRLIYFSYDVKMKEKGDIPEGYSVSREKKERFSLILESASTNQTSMYLCASTRRPPGELFFGEGSRLTVL.

Only a few counts were recorded for this clone. This sequence joins TRBV6-8 and TRBJ1-2; D is undetermined. The germline V gene has CDR1 MNHGY and CDR2 SAAAGT. Trimming left V 0 bases short and J 2 bases short, with 10 bases between. CDR3 length: 15 amino acids. This CDR3 reads CASSYSKDLNYGYTF. The CDR3 region has the DNA TGTGCCAGCAGTTACTCGAAGGACCTGAACTATGGCTACACCTTC.